The 2 T cell receptor beta chains below come from one sample, sequenced in a study of blood T cell repertoires in COVID-19. Measured with immunoSEQ multiplex PCR; TCRdb has only the in-frame clones, and not every one. The table includes hundreds of thousands of clones, around 84% detected once. Sequencing was carried out using peripheral blood. Every receptor here comes from a man aged 80 or over with acute or convalescent COVID-19.

The genes are TRBV11-2 and TRBJ2-3; 9 positions match TRBD1. CDR1 and CDR2 from the germline V gene are SGHAT and FQNNGV. This CDR3 is built from 15 residues. Trimming removed 4 bases from V and 5 bases from J; junction bases left unmatched: 7. This chain's CDR3 is CASSSGQGPVDTQYF. In nucleotides, the CDR3 is TGTGCCAGCAGCTCGGGACAGGGACCGGTAGATACGCAGTATTTT.

V gene TRBV10-3 combines with J gene TRBJ2-7, with D maybe TRBD1 (5 bases). In germline, CDR1 is ENHRY, CDR2 SYGVKD. The CDR3 is made up of 14 amino acids. The V end was cut by 4 bases, the J end by 2 bases, with 12 bases between. The CDR3 DNA reads as TGTGCCATCAGTGTTCAGGGCTTAACCTACGAGCAGTACTTC. Amino acid sequence: CAISVQGLTYEQYF.